This entry describes one T cell receptor beta chain. V dropped 6 bases and J dropped 9 bases, with 15 bases sitting between them. The CDR3 totals 14 residues. CDR1 is LNHDA and CDR2 is SQIVND in the germline V gene (reference sequence). This record comes from a study of OX40 agonist ivuxolimab in advanced cancers. Libraries were prepared by immunoSEQ multiplex PCR; TCRdb keeps only in-frame clonotypes and omits some of them. The sample contains some 60,000 clones, around 87% of which appear only once. The J gene is TRBJ1-6, the V gene TRBV19, with D possibly TRBD1 on 6 matching bases. The sequenced sample was CD4+ or CD8+ T cells sorted from blood, obtained in a trial of the OX40 agonist ivuxolimab. The origin of this receptor is an adult with an advanced solid tumor such as melanoma, head and neck, liver or kidney cancer. The CDR3 region is CASRGGGAGSPLHF. The CDR3 DNA sequence: TGTGCCAGTAGGGGTGGGGGCGCCGGTTCACCCCTCCACTTT.